The 5 T cell receptor beta chains presented below share a single source sample, sequenced in a study of blood T cell repertoires in COVID-19. TCRdb keeps only in-frame clones here, not all; method: immunoSEQ multiplex PCR. Of a few hundred thousand clones detected, approximately 90% appear once; the ten largest clones hold roughly 6.2%. Sequencing was performed on PBMCs or T cells enriched from blood (not recorded which). Source of these receptors: a woman in her 40s who had recovered from COVID-19.

This clone was observed many times. The J gene is TRBJ2-7, the V gene TRBV5-1; possible D gene TRBD2, 5 bases. V lost 1 base and J 4 bases, leaving 15 bases between the germline ends. CDR1 and CDR2 from the germline V gene are SGHRS and YFSETQ. This CDR3 contains 15 residues. The CDR3 region is CASSLFGEGLYEQYF. The CDR3 DNA is TGCGCCAGCAGCTTGTTTGGCGAGGGCCTGTACGAGCAGTACTTC.

This clone appeared a few times. The V gene is TRBV7-8, the J gene TRBJ2-1; D gene uncertain. Per germline, CDR1 SGHVS and CDR2 FQNEAQ. The CDR3 runs to 14 residues. Trimming left V 5 bases short and J 5 bases short, with 13 bases between. The CDR3 spells CASSLLLRDNEQFF. CDR3 DNA: TGTGCCAGCAGCCTACTACTCCGCGACAATGAGCAGTTCTTC.

J is TRBJ2-1 and V is TRBV4-3, with D hard to call. The CDR3 extends over 14 amino acids. Germline CDR1 and CDR2: LGHNA and YSLEER. V was clipped by 3 bases and J by 4 bases, with 10 bases between them. Here the CDR3 reads CASSHRASYNEQFF. CDR3 coding DNA: TGCGCCAGCAGCCACCGAGCGAGTTACAATGAGCAGTTCTTC.

The gene calls are TRBV27 and TRBJ2-2, with TRBD1 as a possible D gene (5 bases). The ends were cut back, 5 bases at V and 4 bases at J, with 14 bases in the middle. CDR1 and CDR2 (germline): MNHEY, SMNVEV (reference sequence). This CDR3 region has 15 residues. The CDR3 sequence: CASSPQGRLTGELFF. In DNA form, the CDR3 reads TGTGCCAGCAGTCCTCAGGGCAGGCTCACCGGGGAGCTGTTTTTT.

V and J are TRBV5-4 and TRBJ2-5; 7 bases are a match to TRBD2. The CDR3 is 16 amino acids. Germline values: CDR1 SGHNT, CDR2 YYREEE (reference sequence). V trimming: 2 bases; J trimming: 4 bases; junction bases outside the gene matches: 11. CDR3 in DNA: TGTGCCAGCAGCTTCGGGCGGGAGAGGGGTCCAGAGACCCAGTACTTC. Protein product: CASSFGRERGPETQYF.